The rows below give T cell receptor beta chains drawn from one sample of a study of vaccination and CD4 T cells after COVID-19. Using its own MiXCR run on the PCR reads, TCRdb lists one record per CDR3 protein. The table has under 15,000 distinct CDR3 sequences, about 57% seen once. The antigens of these receptors remain unknown. Sequenced material: CD4+ T cells from blood, cultured in vitro. These receptors were taken from a human donor who had recovered from COVID-19. CDR3s include the opening cysteine and the closing phenylalanine or tryptophan. The order of the fields is D gene, clone size, J gene, V gene, CDR3 protein, CDR3 DNA. The D gene is left open where the match is weak. Clone size appears in some rows only: once, few, many, or a class for an expanded clone.

>TRBD1|-|TRBJ2-3|TRBV7-2
CASSLGGGLGTDTQYF
TGTGCCAGCAGCTTAGGAGGGGGCCTAGGCACAGATACGCAGTATTTT
>-|-|TRBJ1-2|TRBV30
CAWTGGLGSGYTF
TGTGCCTGGACGGGGGGACTTGGATCTGGCTACACCTTC
>-|-|TRBJ2-3|TRBV10-3
CAISVGGVTDTQYF
TGTGCCATCAGTGTTGGCGGGGTCACAGATACGCAGTATTTT
>TRBD2|once|TRBJ2-2|TRBV4-3
CASSQDQLAGDTGELFF
TGCGCCAGCAGCCAAGATCAACTAGCGGGTGACACCGGGGAGCTGTTTTTT
>TRBD1|-|TRBJ2-7|TRBV28
CASSLAGQGAREQYF
TGTGCCAGCAGTTTAGCGGGACAGGGGGCTAGGGAGCAGTACTTC
>TRBD1|few|TRBJ2-7|TRBV6-1
CASSEEIGTASYEQYF
TGTGCCAGCAGTGAAGAAATAGGGACAGCCTCCTACGAGCAGTACTTC
>TRBD2|-|TRBJ2-7|TRBV6-2/TRBV6-3
CASSYLTGTIYF
TGTGCCAGCAGTTACTTAACCGGGACTATATACTTC
>-|-|TRBJ1-1|TRBV4-1
CASSQDRWGQLNTEAFF
TGCGCCAGCAGCCAAGATAGGTGGGGACAACTAAACACTGAAGCTTTCTTT
>-|-|TRBJ2-1|TRBV20-1
CSARDRQRSYNEQFF
TGCAGTGCTAGAGATCGCCAACGCTCCTACAATGAGCAGTTCTTC
>TRBD1|-|TRBJ1-1|TRBV20-1
CSASTGFGTEAFF
TGCAGTGCTTCGACAGGGTTCGGAACTGAAGCTTTCTTT
>TRBD1|-|TRBJ1-2|TRBV19
CASSRGQGASSYGYTF
TGTGCCAGTAGTCGAGGACAGGGGGCTTCTAGCTATGGCTACACCTTC
>TRBD1|-|TRBJ1-2|TRBV12-3/TRBV12-4
CASSTEGARGYTF
TGTGCCAGCAGTACCGAGGGGGCGCGGGGCTACACCTTC
>TRBD2|-|TRBJ2-7|TRBV10-2
CASSESTTSRTYEQYF
TGCGCCAGCAGTGAGTCGACGACTAGCAGAACCTACGAGCAGTACTTC
>-|-|TRBJ1-1|TRBV2
CASSDVGAGVEAFF
TGTGCCAGCAGTGATGTTGGCGCAGGGGTTGAAGCTTTCTTT
>-|few|TRBJ2-7|TRBV6-5
CASSYDSNYEQYF
TGTGCCAGCAGTTACGACAGCAACTACGAGCAGTACTTC
>-|-|TRBJ1-2|TRBV27
CASSYRGNRNYGYTF
TGTGCCAGCAGTTACCGGGGTAATCGGAACTATGGCTACACCTTC
>-|few|TRBJ1-5|TRBV10-3
CAIRGDSNQPQHF
TGTGCCATCAGAGGGGATAGCAATCAGCCCCAGCATTTT
>-|-|TRBJ1-3|TRBV2
CASSPGRASGNTIYF
TGTGCCAGCTCCCCAGGGAGGGCCTCTGGAAACACCATATATTTT
>-|-|TRBJ2-7|TRBV4-1
CASSQGQAYEQYF
TGCGCCAGCAGCCAAGGCCAGGCCTACGAGCAGTACTTC
>-|-|TRBJ1-1|TRBV6-1
CASSARVNTEAFF
TGTGCCAGCAGTGCGAGGGTAAACACTGAAGCTTTCTTT
>-|medium-sized|TRBJ2-5|TRBV7-2
CASSLRGRAPETQYF
TGTGCCAGCAGCTTAAGGGGACGTGCCCCAGAGACCCAGTACTTC
>-|-|TRBJ2-4|TRBV28
CASSFLTRGLAKNIQYF
TGTGCCAGCAGTTTTCTAACCAGGGGCCTAGCCAAAAACATTCAGTACTTC
>-|-|TRBJ2-1|TRBV20-1
CSAPRTGQNEQFF
TGCAGTGCTCCTCGAACGGGGCAAAATGAGCAGTTCTTC
>-|medium-sized|TRBJ1-1|TRBV5-1
CASSLGNRGLNTEAFF
TGCGCCAGCAGCTTGGGGAATCGGGGGTTGAACACTGAAGCTTTCTTT
>TRBD1|-|TRBJ1-1|TRBV9
CASSARTGLSTEAFF
TGTGCCAGCAGCGCCAGGACAGGGTTGAGCACTGAAGCTTTCTTT
>TRBD2|-|TRBJ2-7|TRBV19
CASSKGAGGYEQYF
TGTGCCAGTAGCAAAGGAGCGGGAGGGTACGAGCAGTACTTC
>-|-|TRBJ2-3|TRBV18
CATRTADTQYF
TGTGCCACCAGGACAGCAGATACGCAGTATTTT
>TRBD2|-|TRBJ2-1|TRBV20-1
CSATIAGTSGYNEQFF
TGCAGTGCTACAATCGCCGGGACTAGCGGGTACAATGAGCAGTTCTTC
>-|-|TRBJ2-4|TRBV20-1
CSADSAKAKNIQYF
TGCAGTGCTGACAGCGCCAAAGCCAAAAACATTCAGTACTTC
>TRBD2|-|TRBJ2-5|TRBV18
CASSPGLGTQYF
TGTGCCAGCTCACCGGGACTAGGGACCCAGTACTTC
>TRBD1|-|TRBJ2-2|TRBV24-1
CATSGQGAGELFF
TGTGCCACCAGTGGACAGGGAGCCGGGGAGCTGTTTTTT
>-|-|TRBJ1-5|TRBV27
CASGGREPQHF
TGTGCCAGCGGGGGCAGGGAGCCCCAGCATTTT
>-|-|TRBJ2-7|TRBV6-1
CASTSTAGSYEQYF
TGTGCCAGCACCTCGACAGCGGGCTCCTACGAGCAGTACTTC
>TRBD1|-|TRBJ1-2|TRBV5-1
CASSLATGVGYTF
TGCGCCAGCAGCTTGGCGACAGGGGTAGGCTACACCTTC
>TRBD1|few|TRBJ2-7|TRBV27
CASSSGTGGTYEQYF
TGTGCCAGCAGTTCCGGGACAGGGGGAACCTACGAGCAGTACTTC
>-|-|TRBJ1-2|TRBV19
CASSIVGGHSKTYGYTF
TGTGCCAGTAGTATAGTCGGGGGCCATTCCAAAACCTATGGCTACACCTTC
>-|-|TRBJ2-7|TRBV5-1
CASTNAGTDYEQYF
TGCGCCAGCACCAACGCAGGGACCGATTACGAGCAGTACTTC
>-|-|TRBJ2-5|TRBV5-1
CASSLALAQETQYF
TGCGCCAGCAGCTTGGCACTCGCGCAAGAGACCCAGTACTTC
>TRBD1|-|TRBJ1-6|TRBV19
CASSPRTGVNSPLHF
TGTGCCAGTAGTCCTCGAACAGGGGTGAATTCACCCCTCCACTTT
>TRBD2|-|TRBJ2-7|TRBV7-2
CASSPREDTYEQYF
TGTGCCAGCAGCCCACGGGAGGACACCTACGAGCAGTACTTC
>-|few|TRBJ2-3|TRBV7-9
CASSLGRDSYSSTDTQYF
TGTGCCAGCAGCTTAGGCCGGGACTCCTATTCTAGCACAGATACGCAGTATTTT
>-|once|TRBJ1-1|TRBV20-1
CSARGTWAEAFF
TGCAGTGCTAGAGGTACGTGGGCTGAAGCTTTCTTT
>-|-|TRBJ1-5|TRBV27
CASGPTGGNQPQHF
TGTGCCAGCGGTCCAACAGGAGGCAATCAGCCCCAGCATTTT
>-|-|TRBJ1-5|TRBV28
CASSLLGSYQPQHF
TGTGCCAGCAGTTTATTGGGCAGTTATCAGCCCCAGCATTTT
>-|-|TRBJ2-3|TRBV20-1
CSARPQGKDTQYF
TGCAGTGCTAGACCACAGGGAAAAGATACGCAGTATTTT
>-|few|TRBJ1-1|TRBV20-1
CSTRGGGRGGSSEAFF
TGCAGTACTAGGGGTGGGGGCCGAGGGGGATCGTCTGAAGCTTTCTTT
>TRBD1|-|TRBJ1-1|TRBV4-1
CASSQVLTGTNTEAFF
TGCGCCAGCAGCCAAGTCCTGACAGGGACAAACACTGAAGCTTTCTTT
>-|few|TRBJ2-3|TRBV10-1
CASSPGSRTANTQYF
TGCGCCAGCAGTCCGGGTTCCCGGACAGCAAATACGCAGTATTTT